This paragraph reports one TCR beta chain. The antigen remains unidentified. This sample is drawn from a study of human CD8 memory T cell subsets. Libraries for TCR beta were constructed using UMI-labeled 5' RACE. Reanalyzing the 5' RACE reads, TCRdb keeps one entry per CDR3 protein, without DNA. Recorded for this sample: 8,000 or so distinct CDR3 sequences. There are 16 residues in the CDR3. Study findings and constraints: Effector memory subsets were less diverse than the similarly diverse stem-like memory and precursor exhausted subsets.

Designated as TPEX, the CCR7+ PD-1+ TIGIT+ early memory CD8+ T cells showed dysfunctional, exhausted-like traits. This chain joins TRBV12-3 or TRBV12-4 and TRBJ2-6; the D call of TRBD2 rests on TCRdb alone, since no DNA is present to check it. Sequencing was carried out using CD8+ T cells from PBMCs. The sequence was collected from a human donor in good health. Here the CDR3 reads CASSYRDYSGANVLTF.